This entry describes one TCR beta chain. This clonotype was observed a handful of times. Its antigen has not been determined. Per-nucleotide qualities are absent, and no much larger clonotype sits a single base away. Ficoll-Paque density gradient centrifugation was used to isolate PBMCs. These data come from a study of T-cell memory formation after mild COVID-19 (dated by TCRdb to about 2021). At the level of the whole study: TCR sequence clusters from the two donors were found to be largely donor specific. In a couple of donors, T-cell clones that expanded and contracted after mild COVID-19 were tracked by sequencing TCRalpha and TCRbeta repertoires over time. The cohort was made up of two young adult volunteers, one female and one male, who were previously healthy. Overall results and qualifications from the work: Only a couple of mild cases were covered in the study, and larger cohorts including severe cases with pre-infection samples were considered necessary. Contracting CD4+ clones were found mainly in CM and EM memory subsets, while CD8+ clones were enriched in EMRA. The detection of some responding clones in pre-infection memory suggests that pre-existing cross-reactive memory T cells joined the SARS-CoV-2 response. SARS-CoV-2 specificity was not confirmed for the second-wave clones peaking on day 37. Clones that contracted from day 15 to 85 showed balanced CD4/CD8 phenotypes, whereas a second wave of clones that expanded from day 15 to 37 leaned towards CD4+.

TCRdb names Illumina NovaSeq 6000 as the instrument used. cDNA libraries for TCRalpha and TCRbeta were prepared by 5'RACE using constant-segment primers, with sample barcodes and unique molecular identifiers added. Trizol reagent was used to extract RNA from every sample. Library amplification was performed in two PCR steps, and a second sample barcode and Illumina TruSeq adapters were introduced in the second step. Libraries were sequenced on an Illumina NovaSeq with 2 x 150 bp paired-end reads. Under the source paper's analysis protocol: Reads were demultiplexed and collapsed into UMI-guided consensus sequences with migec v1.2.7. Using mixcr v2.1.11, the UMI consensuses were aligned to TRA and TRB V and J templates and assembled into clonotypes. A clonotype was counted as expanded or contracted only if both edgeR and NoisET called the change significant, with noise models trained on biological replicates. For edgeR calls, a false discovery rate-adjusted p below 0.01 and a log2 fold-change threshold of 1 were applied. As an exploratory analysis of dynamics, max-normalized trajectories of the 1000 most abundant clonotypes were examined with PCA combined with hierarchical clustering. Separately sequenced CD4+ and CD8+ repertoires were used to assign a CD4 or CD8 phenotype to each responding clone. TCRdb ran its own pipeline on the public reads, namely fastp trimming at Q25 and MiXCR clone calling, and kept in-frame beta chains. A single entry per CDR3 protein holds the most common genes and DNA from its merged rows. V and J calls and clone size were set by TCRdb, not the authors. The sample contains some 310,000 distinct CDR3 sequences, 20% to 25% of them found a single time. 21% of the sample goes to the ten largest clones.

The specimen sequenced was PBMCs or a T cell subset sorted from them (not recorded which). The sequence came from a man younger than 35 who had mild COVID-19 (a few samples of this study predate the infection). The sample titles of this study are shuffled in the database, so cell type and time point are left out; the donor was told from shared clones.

CDR3 sequence: CASSLAHAGGLQETQYF. The base sequence is TGTGCCAGCAGCTTAGCACACGCCGGGGGGCTCCAAGAGACCCAGTACTTC. The receptor chain draws on TRBV7-9 and TRBJ2-5; the best D guess is TRBD2, with 7 bases matching. CDR3 length: 17 amino acids, cysteine to phenylalanine. Only the CDR3 region is kept as DNA, spanning 51 bases read in frame from base 1. According to the germline V gene (reference sequence), CDR1 reads SEHNR and CDR2 reads FQNEAQ. V loses 0 bases, J loses 1 base, and the germline ends lie 15 bases apart.